This TCR beta chain was profiled in a study of blood T cell repertoires in COVID-19. Repertoires were generated with immunoSEQ multiplex PCR, while TCRdb's copy carries only in-frame clones and drops some. The sample lists fewer than 350,000 clones; around 90% were seen once. CDR3 length: 16 residues. V was clipped by 1 base and J by 6 bases; unmatched bases: 12. From germline, CDR1 is LGHNA and CDR2 YNFKEQ. The V gene is TRBV4-2, the J gene TRBJ2-7, with 7 positions matching TRBD2. The clonotype originates from a woman aged 18-30 years with acute COVID-19. The sample consisted of PBMCs or T cells enriched from blood (not recorded which). The CDR3 DNA sequence: TGTGCCAGCAGCCAAGTGTCCGGGAGGAAACCAATCGAGCAGTACTTC. This gives the protein CASSQVSGRKPIEQYF.